This T cell receptor beta chain was identified in a study of blood T cell repertoires in COVID-19. This clone was seen a handful of times. The CDR3 covers 14 residues. Germline CDR1 reads SEHNR; CDR2 reads FQNEAQ (reference sequence). The V gene end was trimmed by 5 bases and the J gene end by 1 base; junction bases not matched to a gene: 3. TCRdb's table, derived via immunoSEQ multiplex PCR, lists solely in-frame clones and lacks some. The sample carries 120,000 to 150,000 clones, around 85% recorded once. Specimen: peripheral blood. This TCR was sampled from a woman aged 55-75 years with COVID-19, enrolled during active disease. J is TRBJ1-1 and V is TRBV7-9, with 8 bases that match TRBD1. The CDR3 sequence: CASSLGQENTEAFF. CDR3 nucleotides: TGTGCCAGCAGCCTGGGACAGGAGAACACTGAAGCTTTCTTT.